Following are 22 T cell receptor beta chains from one sample sequenced in a study of somatic mutations in cytotoxic T cells in rheumatoid arthritis. Produced via immunoSEQ multiplex PCR; TCRdb's table is partial and in-frame only. The sample contains roughly 18,000 clones, roughly 70% of which appear only once. The sample taken for sequencing was CD8+ T cells sorted from blood. These receptors all stem from a woman aged 55-69 years in good health.

The V and J genes are TRBV7-6 and TRBJ2-1; 9 bases are shared with TRBD2. V was clipped by 3 bases and J by 0 bases; unmatched bases: 3. The CDR3 contains 16 residues. Germline V lookup: CDR1 SGHVS, CDR2 FNYEAQ. The CDR3 bases are TGTGCCAGCAGCTTTACAGCGGGGGGCTCCTACAATGAGCAGTTCTTC. Encoded protein: CASSFTAGGSYNEQFF.

The chain joins TRBV2 to TRBJ1-1, with D perhaps matching TRBD1 (5 bases). Trimming pared 6 bases from V and 1 base from J, leaving 21 bases between. This CDR3 contains 17 residues. Germline V gives CDR1 SNHLY, CDR2 FYNNEI. For the CDR3, the DNA is TGTGCCAGCAGAACATGGACCTCCGGGGCCCCGAACACTGAAGCTTTCTTT. As protein: CASRTWTSGAPNTEAFF.

CDR3 protein: CASSLKPGLAGPTRYNEQFF. In DNA, the CDR3 is TGTGCCAGCAGCCTAAAACCGGGACTAGCGGGCCCCACTCGCTACAATGAGCAGTTCTTC. The chain couples TRBV5-4 to TRBJ2-1; TRBD2 aligns across 12 bases. After removal of 4 bases from V and 3 bases from J, the junction contained 17 bases not matched to a gene. The germline V gene encodes CDR1 SGHNT and CDR2 YYREEE (reference sequence). The CDR3 spans 20 residues.

The chain combines TRBV13 with TRBJ1-5; D is uncertain. The CDR3 totals 16 residues. CDR1 PRHDT and CDR2 FYEKMQ come from the germline V gene (reference sequence). The germline V and J ends were trimmed by 5 bases and 1 base, with 15 bases remaining between them. The CDR3 loop reads CASSRSGSGSNQPQHF. The CDR3 DNA follows: TGTGCCAGCAGCCGATCTGGTTCGGGCAGCAATCAGCCCCAGCATTTT.

J is TRBJ1-4 and V is TRBV7-9; perhaps TRBD1 as D (5 bases). CDR1 is SEHNR, CDR2 FQNEAQ, per germline (reference sequence). This CDR3 has 15 amino acids. Trimming took off 2 bases at V and 8 bases at J, with 15 bases between the two ends. Written as DNA, the CDR3 is TGTGCCAGCAGCTTACTTGGGGGTAAGCTGGAAAAACTGTTTTTT. This codes for CASSLLGGKLEKLFF.

J is TRBJ2-1 and V is TRBV14; TRBD1 matches 8 bases. The CDR3 length is 16 residues. The junction had 4 bases not matched to a gene; V was cut back by 2 bases and J by 1 base. CDR1 is SGHDN, CDR2 FVKESK, per germline. The CDR3 DNA is TGTGCCAGCAGCCAACCAGGGGGCCCTTCCTACAATGAGCAGTTCTTC. Translation gives CASSQPGGPSYNEQFF.

This clone was picked up a small number of times. The chain carries TRBV19 and TRBJ1-2; a possible D gene is TRBD1 (6 bases). The CDR3 runs to 15 residues. Trimming removed 5 bases from V and 4 bases from J, with 17 bases in between. From germline, CDR1 is LNHDA and CDR2 SQIVND (reference sequence). CDR3 amino acids: CASSLAGVQSYGYTF. In nucleotides, the CDR3 is TGTGCCAGTAGTTTGGCAGGGGTCCAAAGCTATGGCTACACCTTC.

The J gene is TRBJ1-1, the V gene TRBV29-1, with a weak D call TRBD1 (5 bases). This CDR3 region has 14 residues. CDR1 and CDR2 from the germline V gene are SQVTM and ANQGSEA. V dropped 6 bases and J dropped 1 base, with 15 bases sitting between them. CDR3 in amino acids: CSVGTTLPNTEAFF. The CDR3, as DNA: TGCAGCGTCGGGACGACATTACCGAACACTGAAGCTTTCTTT. The full variable domain, completed using reference TRBV29-1 and TRBJ1-1, is SAVISQKPSRDICQRGTSLTIQCQVDSQVTMMFWYRQQPGQSLTLIATANQGSEATYESGFVIDKFPISRPNLTFSTLTVSNMSPEDSSIYLCSVGTTLPNTEAFFGQGTRLTVV.

This sequence joins TRBV19 and TRBJ1-5, with D maybe TRBD1 (5 bases). Germline CDR1 reads LNHDA; CDR2 reads SQIVND (reference sequence). This CDR3 comprises 14 residues. Trimming removed 7 bases at V and 5 bases at J, with 15 bases between. The CDR3 DNA is TGTGCCAGTAAAGCAGGCAGGGTCGATCAGCCCCAGCATTTT. Translating gives CASKAGRVDQPQHF.

The chain uses TRBV4-1 and TRBJ2-7; 7 bases agree with TRBD1. In germline, CDR1 is MGHRA, CDR2 YSYEKL. CDR3 length equals 15 residues. Unmatched junction bases numbered 6, after V lost 2 bases and J lost 2 bases. CDR3: CASSQPGTAAYEQYF. The CDR3 region has the DNA TGCGCCAGCAGCCAACCCGGGACAGCCGCCTACGAGCAGTACTTC.

The genes are TRBV4-1 and TRBJ2-7; TRBD2 might be the D (5 bases). This CDR3 region has 15 residues. The V and J ends lost 4 bases and 5 bases respectively, with 18 bases between them. Germline V CDR1 and CDR2: MGHRA, YSYEKL. CDR3 coding DNA: TGCGCCAGCAGCCTTGTCCCCGGAGGAGGCAACGAGCAGTACTTC. Residues: CASSLVPGGGNEQYF.

The V call is TRBV9, the J call TRBJ2-1, with 11 bases lining up with TRBD2. CDR1 SGDLS and CDR2 YYNGEE come from the germline V gene. V was clipped by 0 bases and J by 8 bases; unmatched bases: 7. The CDR3 has 16 residues. CDR3 DNA sequence: TGTGCCAGCAGCGTAGACCTAGCGGGAGGAGTGGATGAGCAGTTCTTC. Protein sequence: CASSVDLAGGVDEQFF.

This clone was detected a few times. The chain has TRBV18 and TRBJ1-2; TRBD1 agrees at 8 bases. CDR3 length: 15 residues. Trimming cost V 3 bases and J 8 bases; bases outside gene matches: 11. Germline values: CDR1 KGHSH, CDR2 LQKENI. The CDR3 loop reads CASSPKTDRERGYTF. CDR3 nucleotide sequence: TGTGCCAGCTCACCCAAAACGGACAGGGAGAGGGGCTACACCTTC.

The rearrangement uses TRBV5-5 and TRBJ1-4, with D possibly being TRBD1 (5 bases). CDR1 is SGHKS and CDR2 is YYEKEE in the germline V gene (reference sequence). The V and J ends lost 5 bases and 4 bases respectively, with 9 bases between them. The CDR3 is 13 residues long. The chain's CDR3 is CASRLDSNEKLFF. CDR3 DNA: TGTGCCAGCAGACTTGACAGTAATGAAAAACTGTTTTTT.

This chain uses TRBV9 with TRBJ2-1, with TRBD2 matching 11 bases. Germline V gene data show CDR1 as SGDLS and CDR2 as YYNGEE. The CDR3 loop spans 16 amino acids. After removal of 2 bases from V and 6 bases from J, the junction contained 7 bases not matched to a gene. The CDR3 sequence is CASSVGGTSGLNEQFF. In nucleotides, the CDR3 is TGTGCCAGCAGCGTGGGGGGGACTAGCGGACTCAATGAGCAGTTCTTC.

The chain combines TRBV15 with TRBJ2-1; 9 bases map to TRBD1. The CDR3 has 14 residues. Looked up from germline, CDR1 is LNHNV and CDR2 is YYDKDF (reference sequence). V lost 1 base, J lost 8 bases, and 3 bases stayed unmatched. The DNA of the CDR3 is TGTGCCACCAGCAGAGGGACAGGGGAAGATGAGCAGTTCTTC. Translation gives CATSRGTGEDEQFF.

This chain uses TRBV19 with TRBJ2-1; 8 positions match TRBD2. V was clipped by 0 bases and J by 4 bases; unmatched bases: 2. Germline V gene lookup returns CDR1 LNHDA and CDR2 SQIVND (reference sequence). The CDR3 length is 15 residues. CDR3 in amino acids: CASSIDGRGYNEQFF. CDR3 DNA sequence: TGTGCCAGTAGTATAGACGGGAGGGGATACAATGAGCAGTTCTTC.

The chain combines TRBV7-2 with TRBJ2-7, with D hard to call. There are 14 residues in the CDR3. Germline CDR1 and CDR2: SGHTA and FQGNSA. V was cut by 0 bases and J by 0 bases, with 6 bases left in between. CDR3: CASSLAGSSYEQYF. CDR3 DNA: TGTGCCAGCAGCTTAGCAGGGTCCTCCTACGAGCAGTACTTC.

This chain joins TRBV30 and TRBJ1-1; D unclear. V was cut by 0 bases and J by 5 bases, with 13 bases left in between. This CDR3 is built from 14 residues. CDR1 and CDR2 (germline): GTSNPN, SVGIG (reference sequence). The CDR3 coding sequence is TGTGCCTGGAGTGTACTATGGGGAGGGACTGAAGCTTTCTTT. Its protein product is CAWSVLWGGTEAFF. The full variable domain, completed using reference TRBV30 and TRBJ1-1, is SQTIHQWPATLVQPVGSPLSLECTVEGTSNPNLYWYRQAAGRGLQLLFYSVGIGQISSEVPQNLSASRPQDRQFILSSKKLLLSDSGFYLCAWSVLWGGTEAFFGQGTRLTVV.

V usage is TRBV7-6 and J usage is TRBJ2-1; TRBD2 matches at 13 bases. V trimming: 3 bases; J trimming: 10 bases; junction bases outside the gene matches: 3. CDR1 is SGHVS, CDR2 FNYEAQ, per germline. This CDR3 comprises 14 residues. The CDR3 sequence: CASSFTSGRAEQFF. DNA of the CDR3: TGTGCCAGCAGCTTTACTAGCGGGAGGGCGGAGCAGTTCTTC.

V is TRBV19 and J is TRBJ1-5; 10 bases are shared with TRBD1. J lost 1 base, V lost 2 bases, and 2 bases had no gene match. Germline V lookup: CDR1 LNHDA, CDR2 SQIVND (reference sequence). This CDR3 contains 16 residues. CDR3 amino acids: CASSIMGQGSNQPQHF. CDR3 nucleotide sequence: TGTGCCAGTAGTATAATGGGACAGGGGAGCAATCAGCCCCAGCATTTT.

This chain links TRBV4-1 with TRBJ2-7, with a tentative D call TRBD2 (5 bases). Trimming removed 1 base from V and 1 base from J, with 11 bases in between. This CDR3 has 15 amino acids. From germline, CDR1 is MGHRA and CDR2 YSYEKL. The CDR3 region is CASSQGGGSSYEQYF. The CDR3 nucleotides read TGCGCCAGCAGCCAAGGAGGAGGTAGTTCCTACGAGCAGTACTTC.